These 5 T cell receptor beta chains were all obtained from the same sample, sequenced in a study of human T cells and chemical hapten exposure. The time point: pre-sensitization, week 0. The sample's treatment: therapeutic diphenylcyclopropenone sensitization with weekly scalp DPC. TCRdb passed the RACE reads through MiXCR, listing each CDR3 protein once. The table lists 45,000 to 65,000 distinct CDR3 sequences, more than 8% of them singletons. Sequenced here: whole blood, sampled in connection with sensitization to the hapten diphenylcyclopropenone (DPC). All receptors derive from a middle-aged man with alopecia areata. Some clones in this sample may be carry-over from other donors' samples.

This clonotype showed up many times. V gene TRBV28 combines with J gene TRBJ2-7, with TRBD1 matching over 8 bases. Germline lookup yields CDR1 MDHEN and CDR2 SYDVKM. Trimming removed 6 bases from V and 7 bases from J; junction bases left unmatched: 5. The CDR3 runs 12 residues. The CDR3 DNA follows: TGTGCCAGCAGCCTCCGACAGGGGGAGCAGTACTTC. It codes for CASSLRQGEQYF.

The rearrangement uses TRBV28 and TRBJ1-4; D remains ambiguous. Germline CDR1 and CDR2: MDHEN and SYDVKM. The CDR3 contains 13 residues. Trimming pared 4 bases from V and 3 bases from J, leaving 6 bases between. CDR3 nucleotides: TGTGCCAGCAGTTCTCGGGCTAATGAAAAACTGTTTTTT. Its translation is CASSSRANEKLFF.

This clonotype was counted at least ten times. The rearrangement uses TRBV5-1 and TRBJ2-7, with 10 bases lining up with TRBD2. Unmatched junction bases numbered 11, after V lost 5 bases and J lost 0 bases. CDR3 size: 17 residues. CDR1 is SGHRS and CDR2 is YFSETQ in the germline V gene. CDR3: CASSSGTSVRSSYEQYF. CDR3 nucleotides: TGCGCCAGCAGTTCCGGGACTAGCGTGAGGAGCTCCTACGAGCAGTACTTC.

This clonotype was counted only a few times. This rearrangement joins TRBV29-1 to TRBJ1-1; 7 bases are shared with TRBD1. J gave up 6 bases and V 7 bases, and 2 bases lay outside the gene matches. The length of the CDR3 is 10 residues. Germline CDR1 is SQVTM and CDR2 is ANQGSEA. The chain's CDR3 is CSGGQSEAFF. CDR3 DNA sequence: TGCAGCGGGGGACAGTCTGAAGCTTTCTTT.

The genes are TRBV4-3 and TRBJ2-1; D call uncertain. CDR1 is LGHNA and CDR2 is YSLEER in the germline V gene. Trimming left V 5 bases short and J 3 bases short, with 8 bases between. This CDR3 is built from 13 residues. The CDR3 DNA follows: TGCGCCAGCAGCGTGGCAGACTACAATGAGCAGTTCTTC. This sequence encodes CASSVADYNEQFF.